A single sample is the source of the 9 T cell receptor beta chains below, sequenced in a study of regulatory T cells. These receptors are not linked to any known antigen. Broader study findings: In CD3G-deficient patients, conventional CD4+ T cells were enriched for hydrophobic CDR3 residues at positions 6 and 7.

Primers: 52 TRBV forward and 13 TRBJ reverse. Libraries were prepared by immunoSEQ multiplex PCR; TCRdb keeps only in-frame clonotypes and omits some of them. The sample includes tens of thousands of clones, more than 70% of them seen just once. Specimen: conventional CD4+ T cells sorted from blood. The receptor source for this set is a child under 18 with CD3G deficiency.

The chain recombines TRBV6-1 with TRBJ2-1; 9 nucleotides match TRBD2. The ends lost 3 bases at V and 2 bases at J; junction bases unmatched: 11. This CDR3 comprises 18 residues. CDR1 and CDR2 (germline): MNHNS, SASEGT. The CDR3 region is CASSEWLGLASAYNEQFF. DNA for the CDR3: TGTGCCAGCAGTGAGTGGCTAGGACTAGCGTCAGCCTACAATGAGCAGTTCTTC.

The V and J genes are TRBV28 and TRBJ2-2; 7 nucleotides align to TRBD1. V lost 6 bases and J lost 3; bases outside the gene matches: 7. The CDR3 extends over 15 amino acids. Germline loops: CDR1 MDHEN, CDR2 SYDVKM. In nucleotides, the CDR3 is TGTGCCAGCAGCGATTTCGACAGGGACACCGGGGAGCTGTTTTTT. It specifies CASSDFDRDTGELFF.

The V and J genes are TRBV5-1 and TRBJ1-5; 8 bases fit TRBD1. The V gene end was trimmed by 4 bases and the J gene end by 2 bases; junction bases not matched to a gene: 8. The CDR3 consists of 16 residues. Germline V gives CDR1 SGHRS, CDR2 YFSETQ. In nucleotides, the CDR3 is TGCGCCAGCAGCGTTCCAACGACAGGGGGCAATCAGCCCCAGCATTTT. Translating gives CASSVPTTGGNQPQHF.

The chain carries TRBV28 and TRBJ2-7; D might be TRBD1 (5 bases). The CDR3 loop spans 13 amino acids. V gave up 5 bases and J gave up 4 bases, with 12 bases separating them. CDR1 is MDHEN and CDR2 is SYDVKM in the germline V gene. The CDR3 bases are TGTGCCAGCAGTGGGGCGAACCTTTACGAGCAGTACTTC. Its translation is CASSGANLYEQYF.

The chain is built from TRBV5-1 and TRBJ2-7; no clear D. This CDR3 is 15 amino acids long. Between the trimmed V and J ends, which lost 0 bases and 6 bases, there was a span of 16 bases. CDR1 and CDR2 (germline): SGHRS, YFSETQ. The CDR3 spells CASSLGLDAGSEQYF. CDR3 bases: TGCGCCAGCAGCTTGGGATTGGACGCAGGCAGCGAGCAGTACTTC.

The chain combines TRBV6-1 with TRBJ1-1; 9 bases are shared with TRBD1. Per germline, CDR1 MNHNS and CDR2 SASEGT. After removal of 0 bases from V and 7 bases from J, the junction contained 6 bases not matched to a gene. The CDR3 runs 15 residues. CDR3 amino acids: CASSEAGRDRVEAFF. The CDR3 coding sequence is TGTGCCAGCAGTGAAGCGGGTAGGGACAGGGTTGAAGCTTTCTTT.

The rearrangement links TRBV6-6 to TRBJ2-1, with a possible D match to TRBD2 (6 bases). CDR1 and CDR2 from the germline V gene are MNHNY and SVGAGI (reference sequence). Trimming took 3 bases from V and 15 from J, leaving 18 bases between them. The CDR3 is made up of 13 amino acids. In DNA, the CDR3 is TGTGCCAGCAGTTATGGAGGGCGATCTCCAGGGTTCTTC. Encoded protein: CASSYGGRSPGFF.

The chain is built from TRBV7-9 and TRBJ2-5, with D hard to call. The germline gives CDR1 SEHNR, CDR2 FQNEAQ (reference sequence). The CDR3 totals 15 residues. V lost 1 base and J lost 5, with 14 bases in between. Written as DNA, the CDR3 is TGTGCCAGCAGCTTAGGAGCTGCCAATCAGGAGACCCAGTACTTC. This encodes CASSLGAANQETQYF.

V is TRBV10-2 and J is TRBJ1-1; D is perhaps TRBD1 (5 bases). Per the germline V gene, CDR1 is WSHSY and CDR2 is SAAADI. Between the trimmed V and J ends, which lost 5 bases and 2 bases, there was a span of 9 bases. The CDR3 totals 13 residues. The CDR3 sequence: CASSLRGNTEAFF. CDR3 DNA: TGCGCCAGCAGTCTGAGGGGAAACACTGAAGCTTTCTTT.